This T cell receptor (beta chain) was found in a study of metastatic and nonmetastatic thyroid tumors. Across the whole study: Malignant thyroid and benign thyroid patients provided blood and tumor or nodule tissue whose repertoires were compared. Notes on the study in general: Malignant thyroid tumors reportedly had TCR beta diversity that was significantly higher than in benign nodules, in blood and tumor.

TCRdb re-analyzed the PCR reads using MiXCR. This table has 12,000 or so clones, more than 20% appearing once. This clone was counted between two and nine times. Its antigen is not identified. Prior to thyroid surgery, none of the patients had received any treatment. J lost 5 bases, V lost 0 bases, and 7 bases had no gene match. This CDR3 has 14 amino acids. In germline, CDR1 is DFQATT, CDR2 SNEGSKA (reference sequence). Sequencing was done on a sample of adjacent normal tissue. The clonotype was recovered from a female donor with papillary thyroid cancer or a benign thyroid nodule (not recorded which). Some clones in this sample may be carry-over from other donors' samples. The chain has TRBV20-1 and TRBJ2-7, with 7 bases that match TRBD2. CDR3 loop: CSARDGAGKNEQYF. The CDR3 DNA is TGCAGTGCTAGAGATGGAGCGGGAAAGAACGAGCAGTACTTC.